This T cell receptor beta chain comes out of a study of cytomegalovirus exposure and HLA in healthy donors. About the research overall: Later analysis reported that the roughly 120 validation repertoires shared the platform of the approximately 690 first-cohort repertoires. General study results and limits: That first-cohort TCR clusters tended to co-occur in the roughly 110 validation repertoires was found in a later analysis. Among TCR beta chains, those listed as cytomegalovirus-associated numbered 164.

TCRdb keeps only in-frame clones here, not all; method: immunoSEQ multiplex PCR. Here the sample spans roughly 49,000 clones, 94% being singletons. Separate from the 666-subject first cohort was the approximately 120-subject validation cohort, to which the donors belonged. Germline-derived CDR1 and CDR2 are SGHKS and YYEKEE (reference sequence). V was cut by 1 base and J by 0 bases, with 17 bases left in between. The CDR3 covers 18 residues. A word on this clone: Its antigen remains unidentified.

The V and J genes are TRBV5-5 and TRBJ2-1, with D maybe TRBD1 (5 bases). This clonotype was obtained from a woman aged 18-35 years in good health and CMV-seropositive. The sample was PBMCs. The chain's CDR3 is CASSLSLLAGLSYNEQFF. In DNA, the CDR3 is TGTGCCAGCAGCTTGTCGTTATTGGCAGGGCTCTCCTACAATGAGCAGTTCTTC.